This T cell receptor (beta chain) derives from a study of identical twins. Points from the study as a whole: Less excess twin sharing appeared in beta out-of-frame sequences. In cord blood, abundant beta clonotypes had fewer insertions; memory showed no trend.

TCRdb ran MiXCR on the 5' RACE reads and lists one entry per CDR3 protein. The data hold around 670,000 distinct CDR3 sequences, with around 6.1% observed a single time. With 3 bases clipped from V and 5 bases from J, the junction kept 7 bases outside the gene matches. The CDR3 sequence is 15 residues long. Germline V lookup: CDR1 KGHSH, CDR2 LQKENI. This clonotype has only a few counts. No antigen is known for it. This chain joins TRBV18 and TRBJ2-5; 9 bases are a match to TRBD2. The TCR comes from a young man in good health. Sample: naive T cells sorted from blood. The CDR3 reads CASSPGLALLETQYF. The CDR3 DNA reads TGTGCCAGCTCACCTGGACTAGCGCTTCTTGAGACCCAGTACTTC.